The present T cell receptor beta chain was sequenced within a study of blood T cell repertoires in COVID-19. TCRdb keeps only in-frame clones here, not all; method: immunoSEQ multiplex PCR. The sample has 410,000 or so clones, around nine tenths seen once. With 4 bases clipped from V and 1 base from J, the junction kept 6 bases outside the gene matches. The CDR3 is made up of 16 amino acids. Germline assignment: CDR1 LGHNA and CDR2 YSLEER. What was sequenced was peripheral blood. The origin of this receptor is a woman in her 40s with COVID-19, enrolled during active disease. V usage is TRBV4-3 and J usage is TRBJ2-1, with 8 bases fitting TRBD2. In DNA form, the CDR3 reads TGCGCCAGCAGCCTTAGCGGGACAAATTCCTACAATGAGCAGTTCTTC. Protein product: CASSLSGTNSYNEQFF.